Below, one T cell receptor (beta chain) is given with its context. These data are taken from a study of patients and donors after allogeneic stem cell transplantation. This CDR3 is 16 amino acids long. The junction had 5 bases not matched to a gene; V was cut back by 0 bases and J by 4 bases. Germline CDR1 is LGHNA and CDR2 is YSLEER. TCRdb fed the RT-PCR reads into MiXCR, producing one record per CDR3 protein. The data show about a million distinct CDR3 sequences, over 15% seen once. Input material: blood, either unsorted or a sorted T cell fraction (not recorded which). This sequence originates from a human donor who was either an allogeneic HSCT recipient or a stem cell or donor lymphocyte infusion donor (not recorded which). It is not recorded whose cells these are; they may come from a transplant donor. This chain connects TRBV4-3 to TRBJ2-1; TRBD2 aligns across 8 bases. In DNA, the CDR3 is TGCGCCAGCAGCCAAGAAGTAGCGGGGCGGTACAATGAGCAGTTCTTC. Translating gives CASSQEVAGRYNEQFF.